This TCR beta chain was captured in a study of T-cell memory formation after mild COVID-19. Study results and limitations: Cross-reactive memory apparently joined, as some responding clones appeared in pre-infection memory.

As regards this clonotype: The antigen is not known.

From the 5' RACE reads, TCRdb called clonotypes with MiXCR, one entry per CDR3 protein. The top ten clones hold about 8.7% of a sample with hundreds of thousands of distinct CDR3 sequences, about 20% of them seen once. The clonotype comes from an adult woman who had mild COVID-19 (a few samples of this study predate the infection). Cell type and time point are not known. The sequenced sample was PBMCs or a T cell subset sorted from them (not recorded which).

The CDR3 bases are TGCGCCAGCAGCTCTCGAGGGGGACAAAGAGGCTACACCTTC. It is translated as CASSSRGGQRGYTF. The genes are TRBV5-1 and TRBJ1-2; D perhaps matches TRBD1 (6 bases). The CDR3 contains 14 residues. CDR1 is SGHRS, CDR2 YFSETQ, per germline. Trimming removed 3 bases from V and 8 bases from J, with 17 bases in between.